Listed here are 24 T cell receptor beta chains from one sample, sequenced in a study of T cells after yellow fever vaccination. TCRdb ran MiXCR on the 5' RACE reads and lists one entry per CDR3 protein. The repertoire holds 350,000 or so distinct CDR3 sequences, with about 8.3% as singletons. Sequencing was performed on PBMCs, taken about 49 days after the first yellow fever vaccination. These TCRs come from a man aged 18 to 30 who received the YFV17D yellow fever vaccine.

There are many counts of this clonotype. The chain has TRBV6-5 and TRBJ1-6; D unresolved. V lost 2 bases to trimming and J lost 13 bases, with 15 bases between them. The length of the CDR3 is 14 residues. CDR1 and CDR2 (germline): MNHEY, SVGAGI. The CDR3 nucleotides read TGTGCCAGCAGTTACCAACCCCGGATGACGCCCCTCCACTTT. Translation gives CASSYQPRMTPLHF.

In its sample, this clonotype was seen many times. The CDR3 reads CSARAAEGITDTQYF. The CDR3 DNA follows: TGCAGTGCTAGGGCAGCCGAAGGAATTACAGATACGCAGTATTTT. This chain joins TRBV20-1 and TRBJ2-3; D remains unclear. The ends were cut back, 3 bases at V and 3 bases at J, with 16 bases in the middle. Germline CDR1 is DFQATT and CDR2 is SNEGSKA (reference sequence). This CDR3 region has 15 residues.

This clonotype came up a few times. CDR3 residues: CASNTLTGNYGYTF. The CDR3 region has the DNA TGTGCCAGCAACACGCTGACAGGGAACTATGGCTACACCTTC. J is TRBJ1-2 and V is TRBV12-3 or TRBV12-4; 7 bases agree with TRBD1. Unmatched junction bases numbered 7, after V lost 7 bases and J lost 2 bases. The CDR3 length is 14 residues.

The gene calls are TRBV9 and TRBJ1-5, with D possibly TRBD1 on 5 matching bases. CDR3 length: 15 amino acids. V was clipped by 4 bases and J by 0 bases, with 11 bases between them. Germline V CDR1 and CDR2: SGDLS, YYNGEE. As DNA, the CDR3 is TGTGCCAGCAGCTTAGGGGTGGATAGCAATCAGCCCCAGCATTTT. Its translation: CASSLGVDSNQPQHF.

As to this clonotype: At one boundary the junction diverges from the germline segment, which might be a read error. The rearrangement links TRBV5-1 to TRBJ1-1; D remains ambiguous. The CDR3 spans 15 residues. Per the germline V gene, CDR1 is SGHRS and CDR2 is YFSETQ. CDR3 amino acids: CTSSSGDGAYTEAFF. Here the CDR3 DNA reads TGCACCAGCAGCAGCGGTGACGGAGCATACACTGAAGCTTTCTTT.

The genes are TRBV4-1 and TRBJ2-1; the D is unclear. V was shortened by 0 bases and J by 10 bases, with 10 bases between the two germline ends. CDR3 length equals 13 residues. The germline CDR1 and CDR2 sequences are MGHRA and YSYEKL. The CDR3 DNA sequence: TGCGCCAGCAGCCAAGAACGGGTAAGCGAGCAGTTCTTC. Translation gives CASSQERVSEQFF.

V gene TRBV6-2 or TRBV6-3 combines with J gene TRBJ2-1; D may be TRBD1 (6 bases). The CDR3 spans 17 residues. In germline, CDR1 is MNHEY, CDR2 SVGEGT. Trimming removed 0 bases at V and 6 bases at J, with 18 bases between. The CDR3 sequence is CASSYSKGRGKPNEQFF. The CDR3 nucleotides read TGTGCCAGCAGTTACTCTAAAGGCAGGGGAAAGCCCAATGAGCAGTTCTTC.

V and J are TRBV9 and TRBJ2-2; 7 bases map to TRBD1. Germline CDR1 is SGDLS and CDR2 is YYNGEE. The V gene end was trimmed by 0 bases and the J gene end by 4 bases; junction bases not matched to a gene: 6. The CDR3 is 16 amino acids. CDR3 protein: CASSVDPGGITGELFF. The CDR3 DNA is TGTGCCAGCAGCGTAGATCCAGGGGGTATCACCGGGGAGCTGTTTTTT.

This clonotype was counted only a few times. This chain uses TRBV5-1 with TRBJ1-6; D is undetermined. V lost 5 bases and J 8 bases, leaving 11 bases between the germline ends. The CDR3 loop spans 13 amino acids. CDR1 SGHRS and CDR2 YFSETQ come from the germline V gene. CDR3 DNA: TGCGCCAGCAGAACGGACGGATATTCACCCCTCCACTTT. It encodes CASRTDGYSPLHF.

This chain connects TRBV7-2 to TRBJ2-1; 11 positions agree with TRBD2. V lost 2 bases to trimming and J lost 4 bases; unmatched junction nucleotides: 4. Germline CDR1 reads SGHTA; CDR2 reads FQGNSA. This CDR3 is built from 16 residues. The chain's CDR3 is CASSLTGLAAYNEQFF. CDR3 nucleotides: TGTGCCAGCAGCTTAACGGGACTAGCGGCTTACAATGAGCAGTTCTTC.

This clonotype was observed a few times. The chain carries TRBV7-2 and TRBJ2-7; the match to TRBD1 covers 10 bases. CDR1 is SGHTA and CDR2 is FQGNSA in the germline V gene. With 5 bases clipped from V and 4 bases from J, the junction kept 5 bases outside the gene matches. The CDR3 extends over 14 amino acids. CDR3 DNA: TGTGCCAGCAGCCTTTGGGACAGGGGTTACGAGCAGTACTTC. Protein product: CASSLWDRGYEQYF.

The V call is TRBV12-3 or TRBV12-4, the J call TRBJ1-3; 7 bases agree with TRBD1. The length of the CDR3 is 16 residues. Trimming cost V 6 bases and J 4 bases; bases outside gene matches: 12. DNA for the CDR3: TGTGCCAGCAGACAGAACTTCGGGACAGAAGGAAACACCATATATTTT. Amino acids: CASRQNFGTEGNTIYF.

This clonotype was counted between two and nine times. This chain links TRBV6-2 or TRBV6-3 with TRBJ2-7; possible D gene TRBD2, 5 bases. Trimming took off 4 bases at V and 7 bases at J, with 14 bases between the two ends. The CDR3 sequence is 13 residues long. Germline V gene sequence: CDR1 MNHEY, CDR2 SVGEGT. The CDR3: CASSFRTGMEQYF. The CDR3 DNA reads as TGTGCCAGCAGTTTTCGGACGGGGATGGAGCAGTACTTC.

This rearrangement joins TRBV20-1 to TRBJ2-3; the match to TRBD2 covers 8 bases. V was pared by 0 bases and J by 4 bases, with 6 bases of the junction left unmatched. This CDR3 has 15 amino acids. Germline CDR1 and CDR2: DFQATT and SNEGSKA (reference sequence). The CDR3 coding sequence is TGCAGTGCTAGAGATCACGGGGGGGCAGCAGATACGCAGTATTTT. Translation gives CSARDHGGAADTQYF.

This rearrangement joins TRBV7-2 to TRBJ2-5; D is undetermined. Germline V gene data show CDR1 as SGHTA and CDR2 as FQGNSA. V dropped 5 bases and J dropped 5 bases, with 12 bases sitting between them. The CDR3 sequence is 13 residues long. CDR3 DNA sequence: TGTGCCAGCAGCCCCCCCCCGGCGGAGACCCAGTACTTC. Protein sequence: CASSPPPAETQYF. Using reference TRBV7-2 and TRBJ2-5 for the parts outside the CDR3, the full variable domain is GAGVSQSPSNKVTEKGKDVELRCDPISGHTALYWYRQSLGQGLEFLIYFQGNSAPDKSGLPSDRFSAERTGGSVSTLTIQRTQQEDSAVYLCASSPPPAETQYFGPGTRLLVL.

The CDR3 spells CAITDRQNTGELFF. The CDR3 DNA is TGTGCCATCACCGACCGACAGAACACCGGGGAGCTGTTTTTT. This chain uses TRBV10-3 with TRBJ2-2; the D is unclear. V was pared by 7 bases and J by 1 base, with 10 bases between. This CDR3 is 14 amino acids long. From germline, CDR1 is ENHRY and CDR2 SYGVKD.

This clonotype was observed a few times. The rearrangement links TRBV5-1 to TRBJ2-2; 7 positions match TRBD2. J lost 5 bases, V lost 5 bases, and 15 bases had no gene match. CDR3 length: 17 residues. Germline V gives CDR1 SGHRS, CDR2 YFSETQ. This chain's CDR3 is CASSSGGNAPGTGELFF. DNA of the CDR3: TGCGCCAGCAGTTCGGGAGGAAACGCACCGGGAACCGGGGAGCTGTTTTTT.

This clonotype was picked up a small number of times. This CDR3 reads CASSSLGGSYNEQFF. DNA of the CDR3: TGTGCCAGCAGCTCACTGGGGGGCTCCTACAATGAGCAGTTCTTC. This chain connects TRBV7-2 to TRBJ2-1; a weak D match, TRBD2 (6 bases). Trimming pared 4 bases from V and 0 bases from J, leaving 10 bases between. Germline values: CDR1 SGHTA, CDR2 FQGNSA. This CDR3 has 15 amino acids. Together with reference TRBV7-2 and TRBJ2-1, the CDR3 gives the full variable domain: GAGVSQSPSNKVTEKGKDVELRCDPISGHTALYWYRQSLGQGLEFLIYFQGNSAPDKSGLPSDRFSAERTGGSVSTLTIQRTQQEDSAVYLCASSSLGGSYNEQFFGPGTRLTVL.

The chain combines TRBV5-5 with TRBJ1-4, with TRBD1 matching 7 bases. The germline V gene encodes CDR1 SGHKS and CDR2 YYEKEE (reference sequence). Trimming cost V 4 bases and J 0 bases; bases outside gene matches: 6. CDR3 size: 16 residues. CDR3: CASSKAGGATNEKLFF. DNA for the CDR3: TGTGCCAGCAGCAAAGCAGGGGGTGCAACTAATGAAAAACTGTTTTTT.

This clonotype showed up just a few times. This chain uses TRBV2 with TRBJ1-4; possible D gene TRBD1, 5 bases. The germline V gene has CDR1 SNHLY and CDR2 FYNNEI. CDR3 length equals 19 residues. Trimming cost V 6 bases and J 0 bases, with 23 bases left between them. CDR3 loop: CASRVDSPHNYATNEKLFF. CDR3 in DNA: TGTGCCAGCAGAGTCGACAGTCCGCATAACTACGCAACTAATGAAAAACTGTTTTTT.

V and J are TRBV19 and TRBJ2-7; possible D gene TRBD1, 5 bases. Germline CDR1 reads LNHDA; CDR2 reads SQIVND (reference sequence). This CDR3 region has 16 residues. V dropped 4 bases and J dropped 3 bases, with 19 bases sitting between them. This chain's CDR3 is CASSSGTGPLYYEQYV. CDR3 DNA: TGTGCCAGTAGTAGCGGAACAGGCCCCTTATACTACGAGCAGTACGTC.

A few counts support this clonotype. J is TRBJ2-4 and V is TRBV28; TRBD2 aligns across 10 bases. From germline, CDR1 is MDHEN and CDR2 SYDVKM. The CDR3 has 16 amino acids. Trimming removed 6 bases from V and 6 bases from J; junction bases left unmatched: 11. In DNA, the CDR3 is TGTGCCAGCAGGAACGAGCGGGGGGGCCGTTTAAACATTCAGTACTTC. It is translated as CASRNERGGRLNIQYF.

Written as DNA, the CDR3 is TGTGCCAGCAGCGTGGGTTTACAGCCCCTCCACTTT. This translates into CASSVGLQPLHF. The rearrangement uses TRBV11-1 and TRBJ1-6; the D is unclear. The CDR3 has 12 residues. Per the germline V gene, CDR1 is SGHAT and CDR2 is FQDESV (reference sequence). Trimming left V 5 bases short and J 13 bases short, with 12 bases between. The complete variable domain, with remaining parts taken from reference TRBV11-1 and TRBJ1-6, reads EAEVAQSPRYKITEKSQAVAFWCDPISGHATLYWYRQILGQGPELLVQFQDESVVDDSQLPKDRFSAERLKGVDSTLKIQPAELGDSAMYLCASSVGLQPLHFGNGTRLTVT.

The V and J genes are TRBV20-1 and TRBJ2-3; 8 bases align to TRBD2. The CDR3 is 17 residues long. Germline CDR1 reads DFQATT; CDR2 reads SNEGSKA (reference sequence). V trimming: 1 base; J trimming: 1 base; junction bases outside the gene matches: 10. The CDR3 loop is CSARGLARASGTDTQYF. The CDR3 DNA follows: TGCAGTGCTAGAGGACTAGCGAGAGCCTCTGGCACAGATACGCAGTATTTT.